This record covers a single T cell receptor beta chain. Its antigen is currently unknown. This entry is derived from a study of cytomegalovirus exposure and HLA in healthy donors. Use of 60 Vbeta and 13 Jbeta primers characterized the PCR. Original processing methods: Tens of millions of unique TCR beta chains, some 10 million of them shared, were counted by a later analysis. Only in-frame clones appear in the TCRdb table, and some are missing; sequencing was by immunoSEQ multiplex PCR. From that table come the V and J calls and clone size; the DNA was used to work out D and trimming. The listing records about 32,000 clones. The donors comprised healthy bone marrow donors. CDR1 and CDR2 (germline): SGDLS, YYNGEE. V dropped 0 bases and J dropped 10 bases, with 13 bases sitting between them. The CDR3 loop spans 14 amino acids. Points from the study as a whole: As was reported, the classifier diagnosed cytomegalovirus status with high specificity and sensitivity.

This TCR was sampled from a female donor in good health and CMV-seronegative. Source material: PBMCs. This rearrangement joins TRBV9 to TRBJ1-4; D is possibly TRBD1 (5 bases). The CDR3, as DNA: TGTGCCAGCAGCGTAGATGCAGGGAGGGCAAAACTGTTTTTT. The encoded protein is CASSVDAGRAKLFF.